A single sample is the source of the 14 T cell receptor beta chains below, sequenced in a study of shared T cell receptors in the human thymus. Profiled with immunoSEQ multiplex PCR; TCRdb holds only in-frame clones, not every one. The sample has some 720,000 clones, approximately 90% seen once. These same data were also listed under a study on human thymus T cells.

The sequenced sample consisted of thymocytes. The source of these receptors is a boy in the first two years of life with a congenital heart defect.

The rearrangement joins TRBV6-7 to TRBJ2-1; 9 nucleotides match TRBD2. TRBV6-7 is an open reading frame whose function is uncertain. V lost 3 bases and J lost 8; bases outside the gene matches: 8. There are 15 residues in the CDR3. CDR3 bases: TGTGCCAGCAGTTATCGTCTAGCGGGAAACGATGAGCAGTTCTTC. Protein sequence: CASSYRLAGNDEQFF.

A single count supports this clone. This chain uses TRBV4-3 with TRBJ2-1; TRBD2 matches at 11 bases. This CDR3 contains 19 residues. Germline-derived CDR1 and CDR2 are LGHNA and YSLEER. The junction had 14 bases not matched to a gene; V was cut back by 0 bases and J by 7 bases. The CDR3 loop reads CASSQESRGSGRAPNEQFF. The CDR3 DNA is TGCGCCAGCAGCCAAGAATCCCGGGGTAGCGGGAGGGCCCCTAATGAGCAGTTCTTC.

The genes are TRBV27 and TRBJ1-3; tentative D call: TRBD1 (6 bases). CDR3 size: 16 residues. Trimming left V 4 bases short and J 5 bases short, with 18 bases between. Germline-derived CDR1 and CDR2 are MNHEY and SMNVEV (reference sequence). Written as DNA, the CDR3 is TGTGCCAGCAGTTCCCGCCAGGGAAGGGGGAGAAACACCATATATTTT. Protein product: CASSSRQGRGRNTIYF.

This CDR3 reads CASSVGDRRSYTF. The CDR3 nucleotides are TGTGCCAGCAGCGTAGGAGACAGGAGAAGCTACACCTTC. The chain has TRBV9 and TRBJ1-2; a weak D match, TRBD1 (6 bases). Germline values: CDR1 SGDLS, CDR2 YYNGEE. V lost 0 bases to trimming and J lost 9 bases, with 12 bases between them. The CDR3 consists of 13 residues.

The chain has TRBV7-9 and TRBJ1-1, with 11 bases fitting TRBD1. The trim removed 4 bases at V and 3 bases at J, leaving 10 bases unmatched. The V gene's germline CDR1 is SEHNR and CDR2 FQNEAQ (reference sequence). There are 17 residues in the CDR3. CDR3 protein: CASSSDPPGQGDTEAFF. In DNA form, the CDR3 reads TGTGCCAGCAGCTCGGACCCTCCGGGACAGGGGGACACTGAAGCTTTCTTT.

The CDR3 loop is CASSLGQLSSYEQYF. The CDR3 region has the DNA TGTGCCAGCAGTTTGGGGCAGCTAAGCTCCTACGAGCAGTACTTC. The chain combines TRBV27 with TRBJ2-7; the D gene is possibly TRBD1 (5 bases). Germline loops: CDR1 MNHEY, CDR2 SMNVEV (reference sequence). The CDR3 length is 15 residues. V dropped 3 bases and J dropped 0 bases, with 12 bases sitting between them.

This chain uses TRBV6-4 with TRBJ2-1; 7 positions agree with TRBD1. The V gene's germline CDR1 is MRHNA and CDR2 SNTAGT. Trimming took 2 bases from V and 13 from J; bases not matched to a gene: 11. This CDR3 region has 14 residues. The CDR3 sequence: CASSDGTVPLSQFF. CDR3 DNA sequence: TGTGCCAGCAGTGACGGGACAGTGCCGTTGAGTCAGTTCTTC.

The chain employs TRBV19 and TRBJ1-1; 8 bases align to TRBD1. CDR1 is LNHDA, CDR2 SQIVND, per germline (reference sequence). This CDR3 has 14 residues. V gave up 6 bases and J gave up 3 bases; unmatched junction bases: 6. The CDR3 here is CASSPTGEDTEAFF. CDR3 bases: TGTGCCAGTAGCCCGACAGGGGAGGACACTGAAGCTTTCTTT.

This chain connects TRBV15 to TRBJ2-1; the match to TRBD2 covers 9 bases. Germline V gene sequence: CDR1 LNHNV, CDR2 YYDKDF (reference sequence). V lost 1 base to trimming and J lost 4 bases; unmatched junction nucleotides: 8. This CDR3 has 17 residues. The CDR3 region is CATSRVPGTSLYNEQFF. Written as DNA, the CDR3 is TGTGCCACCAGCAGAGTACCCGGGACTAGCTTATACAATGAGCAGTTCTTC.

The chain has TRBV27 and TRBJ2-1; 14 bases match TRBD2. J lost 0 bases, V lost 6 bases, and 4 bases had no gene match. CDR3 size: 17 residues. Germline lookup yields CDR1 MNHEY and CDR2 SMNVEV (reference sequence). CDR3 sequence: CASSLGTSGSSYNEQFF. CDR3 bases: TGTGCCAGCAGCTTAGGGACTAGCGGGAGCTCCTACAATGAGCAGTTCTTC.

The V call is TRBV14, the J call TRBJ1-2, with TRBD1 matching over 12 bases. The CDR3 totals 17 residues. J was trimmed by 7 bases and V by 0 bases; bases with no gene match: 9. Germline CDR1 and CDR2: SGHDN and FVKESK. CDR3 protein: CASSQDPPGTGGRGYTF. The CDR3 nucleotides read TGTGCCAGCAGCCAAGACCCACCCGGGACAGGGGGCCGTGGCTACACCTTC.

This sequence joins TRBV19 and TRBJ2-1, with TRBD2 matching 12 bases. V was pared by 7 bases and J by 10 bases, with 14 bases of the junction left unmatched. Germline assignment: CDR1 LNHDA and CDR2 SQIVND (reference sequence). There are 16 residues in the CDR3. Here the CDR3 DNA reads TGTGCCAGTATTTTGACCGCTAGCGGGAGGGCGGGGGAGCAGTTCTTC. Residues: CASILTASGRAGEQFF.

In the case of this clone: The sample holds other DNA sequences that translate to the same CDR3. The rearrangement joins TRBV27 to TRBJ2-4; no clear D gene. V lost 2 bases to trimming and J lost 2 bases, with 13 bases between them. Germline V gene lookup returns CDR1 MNHEY and CDR2 SMNVEV (reference sequence). This CDR3 contains 16 residues. The CDR3 DNA is TGTGCCAGCAGTTTACGTTGGAGACCCCCCAAAAACATTCAGTACTTC. It encodes CASSLRWRPPKNIQYF.

The rearrangement joins TRBV7-2 to TRBJ2-2, with 7 positions matching TRBD2. V lost 5 bases to trimming and J lost 7 bases; unmatched junction nucleotides: 13. The CDR3 loop spans 16 amino acids. Germline lookup yields CDR1 SGHTA and CDR2 FQGNSA. The chain's CDR3 is CASSPFAGVRNGELFF. The CDR3 DNA reads as TGTGCCAGCAGCCCATTCGCGGGAGTGAGAAACGGGGAGCTGTTTTTT.